The rows below give T cell receptor beta chains drawn from one sample of a study of T cell responses to AZD1222 COVID-19 vaccine. Libraries were prepared by immunoSEQ multiplex PCR; TCRdb keeps only in-frame clonotypes and omits some of them. The sample shows about 19,000 clones, roughly 79% of them seen only once. Sequencing used peripheral blood, obtained 28 days after the second AZD1222 dose. These receptors originate from an adult who received the AZD1222 COVID-19 vaccine. The CDR3 runs from the conserved cysteine through the conserved F or W. Each record gives: V gene, CDR3 length, CDR3 protein.

TRBV29-1 10 CSVVGQQAFF
TRBV27 15 CASSRTGGYDYGYTF
TRBV30 10 CAWSHTEAFF
TRBV20-1 13 CSASRVASQPQHF
TRBV5-1 18 CASSLLYQGGGRGTEAFF
TRBV5-8 15 CASSLRPTSNQPQHF
TRBV7-2 15 CASSFTGSRNSPLHF
TRBV3-1/TRBV3-2 17 CASSARTSGREDYEQYF
TRBV5-6 16 CASIGTGVLFGTEAFF
TRBV29-1 12 CSVAGGNQPQHF
TRBV3-1/TRBV3-2 13 CASSLTPSNEQFF
TRBV5-1 14 CASSFTGPNTEAFF
TRBV9 13 CASSVQGAETQYF
TRBV18 15 CASSPKWTGEDTQYF
TRBV21-1 15 CASRTDREVAYEQYF
TRBV6-4 13 CASSIGPYYGYTF
TRBV5-1 16 CASSRGLAGGSETQYF
TRBV4-3 16 CASSQATPSSGNTIYF
TRBV7-6 14 CASTRSGPTDTQYF
TRBV4-1 16 CASSQAQTGGYYEQYF
TRBV11-3 16 CASSPRDRGSPQGYTF
TRBV7-9 16 CASSSFDGVDNSPLHF
TRBV29-1 12 CSVVRGGTEAFF
TRBV19 15 CASSTSDTGVSEAFF
TRBV30 14 CAWSVSYSGNTIYF
TRBV10-3 13 CAISDDRSYEQYF
TRBV12-5 23 CASGIRPTGFGFLRSPGHYGYTF
TRBV5-1 15 CASSLNGVANYGYTF
TRBV10-3 14 CAISRDPSNQPQHF
TRBV9 13 CASSPNPYNEQFF
TRBV10-3 14 CAISAKGANTEAFF
TRBV11-3 17 CASSLPESGQGAHGYTF
TRBV5-1 17 CASSLGLAGSSYNEQFF
TRBV14 12 CASSQDRHQLHF
TRBV5-1 13 CASSFGGDTEAFF
TRBV5-1 14 CASSASGNTGELFF
TRBV5-1 13 CASSSTSTNTIYF
TRBV7-2 13 CASSLGPGSTQYF
TRBV5-1 14 CASSLTIQQVTQYF
TRBV21-1 15 CASSNGTGDLYEQYF
TRBV5-4 16 CASSLAPSAGYNEQFF
TRBV2 15 CASSGEGVGDTEAFF
TRBV5-1 15 CASSLQGSGTTEAFF
TRBV5-1 13 CASSFRGGYEQYF
TRBV11-2 14 CASSYRGSGNTIYF
TRBV10-3 16 CAISGTKAAPGDTQYF
TRBV20-1 13 CSASTSLKNIQYF
TRBV9 17 CASSGRDRADSGNTIYF
TRBV25-1 14 CASSDRATNEKLFF
TRBV25-1 14 CASSEGLLNQPQHF
TRBV7-6 12 CASSFQGETQYF
TRBV20-1 14 CSASPELANNEQFF
TRBV7-6 16 CASSLRPGQSNQPQHF
TRBV5-6 13 CASSFGELYGYTF